In this sample, the clone carrying this T cell receptor (beta chain) turned up many times. The CDR3 runs 14 residues. CDR1 and CDR2 (germline): SGHTA, FQGNSA. Trimming left V 2 bases short and J 10 bases short, with 15 bases between. These data originate in a study of T-cell reconstitution after alpha-beta-depleted transplantation in children. The TCRbeta library incorporated unique molecular identifiers. TCRdb reprocessed the PCR reads via MiXCR and lists one record per CDR3 protein. The table has just over 350,000 distinct CDR3 sequences, about 14% seen once. This receptor was identified in a human donor who donated a stem cell graft to a child with Fanconi anemia. This material consisted of PBMCs, taken from the stem cell graft. The chain couples TRBV7-2 to TRBJ2-1, with D perhaps being TRBD1 or TRBD2 (6 bases each). The CDR3 protein is CASSLRGGGVEQFF. Here the CDR3 DNA reads TGTGCCAGCAGCTTACGTGGAGGGGGTGTGGAGCAGTTCTTC.